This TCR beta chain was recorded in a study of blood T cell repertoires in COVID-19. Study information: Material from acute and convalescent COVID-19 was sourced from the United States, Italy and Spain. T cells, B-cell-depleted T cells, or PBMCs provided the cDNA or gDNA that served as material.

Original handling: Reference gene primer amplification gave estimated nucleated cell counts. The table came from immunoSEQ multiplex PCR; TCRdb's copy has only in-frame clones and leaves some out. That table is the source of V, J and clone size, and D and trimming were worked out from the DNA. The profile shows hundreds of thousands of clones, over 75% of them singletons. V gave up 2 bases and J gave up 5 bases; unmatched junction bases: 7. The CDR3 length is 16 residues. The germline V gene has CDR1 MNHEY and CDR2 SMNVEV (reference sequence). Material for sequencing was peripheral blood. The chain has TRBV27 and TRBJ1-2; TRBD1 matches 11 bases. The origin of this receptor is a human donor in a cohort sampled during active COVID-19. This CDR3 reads CASSLTWTGGAYGYTF. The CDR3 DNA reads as TGTGCCAGCAGTTTAACCTGGACAGGGGGCGCTTATGGCTACACCTTC.